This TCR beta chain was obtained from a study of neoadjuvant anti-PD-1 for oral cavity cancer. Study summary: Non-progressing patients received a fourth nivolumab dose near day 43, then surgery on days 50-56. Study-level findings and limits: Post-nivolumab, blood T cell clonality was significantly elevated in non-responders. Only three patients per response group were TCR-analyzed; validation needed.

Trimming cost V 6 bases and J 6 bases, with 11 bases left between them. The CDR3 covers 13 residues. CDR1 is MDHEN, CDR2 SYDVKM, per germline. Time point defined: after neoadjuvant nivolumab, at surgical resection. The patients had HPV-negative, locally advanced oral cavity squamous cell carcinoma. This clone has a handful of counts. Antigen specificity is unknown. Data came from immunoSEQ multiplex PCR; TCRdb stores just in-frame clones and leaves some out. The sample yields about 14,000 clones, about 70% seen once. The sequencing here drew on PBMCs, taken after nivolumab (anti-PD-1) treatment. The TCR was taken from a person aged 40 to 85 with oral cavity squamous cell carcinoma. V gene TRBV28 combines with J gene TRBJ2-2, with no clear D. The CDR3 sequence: CASSRTGSGELFF. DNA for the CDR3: TGTGCCAGCAGCCGGACGGGCTCCGGGGAGCTGTTTTTT.